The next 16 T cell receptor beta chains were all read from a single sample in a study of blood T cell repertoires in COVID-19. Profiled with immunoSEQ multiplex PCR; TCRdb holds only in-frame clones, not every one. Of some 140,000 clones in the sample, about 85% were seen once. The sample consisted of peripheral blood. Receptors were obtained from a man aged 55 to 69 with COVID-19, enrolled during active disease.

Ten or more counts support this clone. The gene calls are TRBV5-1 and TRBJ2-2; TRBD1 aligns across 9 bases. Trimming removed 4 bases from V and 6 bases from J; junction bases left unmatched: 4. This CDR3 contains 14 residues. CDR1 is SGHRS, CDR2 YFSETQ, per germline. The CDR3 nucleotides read TGCGCCAGCAGCAACGGACAGGGGCCCGGGGAGCTGTTTTTT. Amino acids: CASSNGQGPGELFF.

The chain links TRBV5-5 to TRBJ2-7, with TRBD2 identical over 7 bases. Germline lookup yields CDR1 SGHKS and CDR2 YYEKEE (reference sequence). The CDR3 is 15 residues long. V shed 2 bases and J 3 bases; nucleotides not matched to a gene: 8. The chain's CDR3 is CASSFGRGNNYEQYF. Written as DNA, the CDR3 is TGTGCCAGCAGCTTCGGGCGGGGGAATAACTACGAGCAGTACTTC.

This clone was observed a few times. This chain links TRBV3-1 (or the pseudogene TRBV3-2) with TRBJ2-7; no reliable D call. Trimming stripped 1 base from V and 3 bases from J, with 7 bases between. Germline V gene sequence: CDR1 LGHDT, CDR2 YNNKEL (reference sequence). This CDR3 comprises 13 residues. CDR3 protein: CASSQVTNYEQYF. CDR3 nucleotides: TGTGCCAGCAGCCAAGTAACAAACTACGAGCAGTACTTC.

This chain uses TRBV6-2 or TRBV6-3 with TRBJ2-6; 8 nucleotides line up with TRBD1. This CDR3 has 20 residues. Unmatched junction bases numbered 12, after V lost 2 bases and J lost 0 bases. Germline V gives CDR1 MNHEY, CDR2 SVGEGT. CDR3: CASSYPSRGQASSGANVLTF. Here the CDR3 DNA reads TGTGCCAGCAGTTACCCATCTAGGGGACAGGCGAGCTCTGGGGCCAACGTCCTGACTTTC.

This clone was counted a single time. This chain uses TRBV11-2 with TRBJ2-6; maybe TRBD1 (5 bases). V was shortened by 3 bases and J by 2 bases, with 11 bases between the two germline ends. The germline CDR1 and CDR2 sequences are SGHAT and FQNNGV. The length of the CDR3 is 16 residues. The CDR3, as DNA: TGTGCCAGCAGCTTTACATCAGGGACTGGGGCCAACGTCCTGACTTTC. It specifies CASSFTSGTGANVLTF.

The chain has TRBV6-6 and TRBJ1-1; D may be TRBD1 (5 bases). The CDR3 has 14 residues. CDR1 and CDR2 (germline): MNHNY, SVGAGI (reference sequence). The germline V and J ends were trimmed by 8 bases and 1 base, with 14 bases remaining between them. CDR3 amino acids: CASFYGRGNTEAFF. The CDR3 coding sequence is TGTGCCAGCTTTTATGGGAGGGGGAACACTGAAGCTTTCTTT.

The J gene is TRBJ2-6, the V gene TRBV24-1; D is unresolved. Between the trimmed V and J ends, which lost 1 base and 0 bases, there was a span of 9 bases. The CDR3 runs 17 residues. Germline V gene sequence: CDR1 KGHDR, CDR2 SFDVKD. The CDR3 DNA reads TGTGCCACCAGTGATTTCGACACAAGCTCTGGGGCCAACGTCCTGACTTTC. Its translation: CATSDFDTSSGANVLTF.

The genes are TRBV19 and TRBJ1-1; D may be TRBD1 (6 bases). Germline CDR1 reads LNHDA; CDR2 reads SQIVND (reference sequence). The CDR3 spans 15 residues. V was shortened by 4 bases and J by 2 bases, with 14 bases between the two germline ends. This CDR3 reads CASSKFPGANTEAFF. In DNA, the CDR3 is TGTGCCAGTAGTAAATTCCCAGGGGCAAACACTGAAGCTTTCTTT.

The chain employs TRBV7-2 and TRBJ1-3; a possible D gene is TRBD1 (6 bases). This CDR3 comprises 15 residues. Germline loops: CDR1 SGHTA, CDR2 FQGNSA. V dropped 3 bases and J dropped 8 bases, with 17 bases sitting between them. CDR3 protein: CASSLGGGTGDTIYF. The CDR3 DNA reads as TGTGCCAGCAGCTTGGGAGGGGGGACGGGGGACACCATATATTTT. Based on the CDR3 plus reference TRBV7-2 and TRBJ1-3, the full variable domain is GAGVSQSPSNKVTEKGKDVELRCDPISGHTALYWYRQSLGQGLEFLIYFQGNSAPDKSGLPSDRFSAERTGGSVSTLTIQRTQQEDSAVYLCASSLGGGTGDTIYFGEGSWLTVV.

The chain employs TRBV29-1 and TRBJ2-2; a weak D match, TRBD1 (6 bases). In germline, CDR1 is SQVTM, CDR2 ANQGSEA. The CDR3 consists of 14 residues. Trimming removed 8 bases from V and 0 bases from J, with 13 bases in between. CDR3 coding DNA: TGCAGCAGCTCCGGGACAACGAACACCGGGGAGCTGTTTTTT. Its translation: CSSSGTTNTGELFF.

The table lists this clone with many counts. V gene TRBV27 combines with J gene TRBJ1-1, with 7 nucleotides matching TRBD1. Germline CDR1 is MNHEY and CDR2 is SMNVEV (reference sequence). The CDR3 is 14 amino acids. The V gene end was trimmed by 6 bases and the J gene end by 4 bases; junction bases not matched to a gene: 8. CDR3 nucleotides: TGTGCCAGCAGACGACAGGGTGAGGGCACTGAAGCTTTCTTT. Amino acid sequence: CASRRQGEGTEAFF.

CDR3 coding DNA: TGTGCCAGCAGCCAAGACCCTTCTGGAAACACCATATATTTT. This encodes CASSQDPSGNTIYF. The chain is built from TRBV3-1 (or the pseudogene TRBV3-2) and TRBJ1-3; D gene unclear. V was cut by 0 bases and J by 1 base, with 4 bases left in between. Germline V gene lookup returns CDR1 LGHDT and CDR2 YNNKEL (reference sequence). This CDR3 region has 14 residues.

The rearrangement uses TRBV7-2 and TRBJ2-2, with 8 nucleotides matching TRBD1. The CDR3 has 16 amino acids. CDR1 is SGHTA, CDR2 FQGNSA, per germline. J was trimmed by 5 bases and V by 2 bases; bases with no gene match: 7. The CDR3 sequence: CASSLTGGLRTGELFF. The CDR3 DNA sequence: TGTGCCAGCAGCTTAACAGGGGGATTGAGGACCGGGGAGCTGTTTTTT.

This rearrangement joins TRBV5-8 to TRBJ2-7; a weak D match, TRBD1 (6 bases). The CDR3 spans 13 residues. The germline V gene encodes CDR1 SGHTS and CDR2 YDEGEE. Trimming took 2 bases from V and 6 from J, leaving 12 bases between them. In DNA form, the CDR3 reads TGTGCCAGCAGCTTCGGGGCAGGGGCCGAGCAGTACTTC. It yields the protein CASSFGAGAEQYF. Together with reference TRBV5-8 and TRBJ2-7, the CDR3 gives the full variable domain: EAGVTQSPTHLIKTRGQQATLRCSPISGHTSVYWYQQALGLGLQFLLWYDEGEERNRGNFPPRFSGRQFPNYSSELNVNALELEDSALYLCASSFGAGAEQYFGPGTRLTVT.

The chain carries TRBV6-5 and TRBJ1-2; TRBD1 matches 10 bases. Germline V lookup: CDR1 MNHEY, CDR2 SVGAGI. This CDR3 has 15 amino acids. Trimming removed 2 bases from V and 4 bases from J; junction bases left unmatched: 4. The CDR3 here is CASSYADRGLYGYTF. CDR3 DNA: TGTGCCAGCAGTTACGCAGACAGGGGGCTCTATGGCTACACCTTC.

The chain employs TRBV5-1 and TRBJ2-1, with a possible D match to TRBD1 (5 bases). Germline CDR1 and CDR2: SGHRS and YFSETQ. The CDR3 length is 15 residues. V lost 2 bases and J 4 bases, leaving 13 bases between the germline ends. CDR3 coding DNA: TGCGCCAGCAGCTTCGGGCAGGGTAATTACAATGAGCAGTTCTTC. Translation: CASSFGQGNYNEQFF.